Sequencing of this TCR beta chain was carried out in a study of technical replicates of blood from several donors. This clone was recorded once. The table came from immunoSEQ multiplex PCR; TCRdb's copy has only in-frame clones and leaves some out. This table has about 79,000 clones, roughly 92% appearing once. Germline lookup yields CDR1 MNHNS and CDR2 SASEGT. The V segment lost 6 bases and the J segment 4 bases; nucleotides outside the gene matches: 8. The CDR3 sequence is 15 residues long. This chain links TRBV6-1 with TRBJ1-3; TRBD1 matches at 8 bases. This sequence was found in a human donor in good health. Sequenced sample: T cells isolated from PBMCs. Here the CDR3 reads CASSGLPGGGNTIYF. The CDR3, as DNA: TGTGCCAGCAGCGGACTTCCAGGGGGCGGAAACACCATATATTTT.